The clone carrying this TCR beta chain was seen just once. Method: immunoSEQ multiplex PCR; TCRdb's copy keeps in-frame clones and lacks some. The sample consists of nearly 45,000 clones, approximately 80% of them appearing once. These data belong to a study of blood T cell repertoires in COVID-19. Study at large: From the United States, Italy and Spain came samples of acute and convalescent COVID-19.

The CDR3 totals 16 residues. The germline V and J ends were trimmed by 2 bases and 0 bases, with 10 bases remaining between them. Germline V lookup: CDR1 LGHNA, CDR2 YSLEER. Sequencing was carried out using peripheral blood. The chain recombines TRBV4-3 with TRBJ1-4; D is unresolved. The sequence was obtained from a man aged 65-85 years with acute or convalescent COVID-19. As DNA, the CDR3 is TGCGCCAGCAGCCAAAGATGGGCCGCAACTAATGAAAAACTGTTTTTT. It is translated as CASSQRWAATNEKLFF.